The rows below give T cell receptor beta chains drawn from one sample of a study of human T cells and chemical hapten exposure. TCRdb reanalysed the RACE reads using MiXCR and keeps one entry per CDR3 protein. The sample shows a few hundred thousand distinct CDR3 sequences, about 9% of them seen only once. Specimen: whole blood, collected in connection with sensitization to the hapten diphenylcyclopropenone (DPC). The receptors stem from a woman aged 40 to 50 with alopecia areata. Some clones in this sample may be carry-over from other donors' samples. The CDR3 runs from the conserved cysteine through the conserved F or W. Each record gives: J gene, clone size, D gene, V gene, CDR3 DNA, CDR3 protein. A D gene is named only where the DNA matches it firmly. Not all rows give a size; the values are once, few, many and, for expanded clones, a class.

TRBJ2-1 many TRBD2 TRBV29-1 TGCAGCGTTCGGACTAGCCGTAATGAGCAGTTCTTC CSVRTSRNEQFF
TRBJ1-2 few . TRBV27 TGTGCCAGCAGTTTATCAAGCGGGACTAACTATGGCTACACCTTC CASSLSSGTNYGYTF
TRBJ1-1 few TRBD1 TRBV6-5 TGTGCCAGCAGTTCGCCCGGGACAGGGGGCACTGAAGCTTTCTTT CASSSPGTGGTEAFF
TRBJ2-5 . . TRBV28 TGTGCCAGCAGTTCGGCTAGCAGGGAGACCCAGTACTTC CASSSASRETQYF
TRBJ1-5 . . TRBV6-5 TGTGCCAGCAGACCGGGATCAAATAGCAATCAGCCCCAGCATTTT CASRPGSNSNQPQHF
TRBJ1-2 few . TRBV7-9 TGTGCCAGCAGCCGTCCGGGCTCTGGCTACACCTTC CASSRPGSGYTF
TRBJ2-4 many . TRBV12-3/TRBV12-4 TGTGCCAGCAGTACCTCAGAACTAGCCAAAAACATTCAGTACTTC CASSTSELAKNIQYF
TRBJ2-5 . . TRBV5-1 TGCGCCAGCAGCACCCCCCAGGGGTTAGAGACCCAGTACTTC CASSTPQGLETQYF
TRBJ2-3 . TRBD1 TRBV12-3/TRBV12-4 TGTGCCAGCAGTCGGACAGGGGGTCGGTCAGATACGCAGTATTTT CASSRTGGRSDTQYF
TRBJ2-1 few . TRBV7-9 TGTGCCAGCAGCTTAGAAGGGTCTATGTACAATGAGCAGTTCTTC CASSLEGSMYNEQFF
TRBJ1-5 few . TRBV28 TGTGCCAGCAGGCAGGGGAATAGCAATCAGCCCCAGCATTTT CASRQGNSNQPQHF
TRBJ2-1 few TRBD2 TRBV10-3 TGTGCCATCAGTGAGTCGCGCGGGAGCTCCTACAATGAGCAGTTCTTC CAISESRGSSYNEQFF
TRBJ2-7 many . TRBV10-3 TGTGCCATCGGCACAGAAGGGTATGAGCAGTACTTC CAIGTEGYEQYF
TRBJ1-5 . TRBD1 TRBV12-3/TRBV12-4 TGTGCCAGCAGGGACAGGATCCCTGGTCAGCCCCAGCATTTT CASRDRIPGQPQHF
TRBJ2-3 many TRBD1 TRBV12-3/TRBV12-4 TGTGCCAGCAGTACGACAGGGACAGATACGCAGTATTTT CASSTTGTDTQYF
TRBJ1-5 few . TRBV11-1 TGTGCCAGCAGCTTAGAAGGGGATCAGCCCCAGCATTTT CASSLEGDQPQHF
TRBJ1-1 many TRBD1 TRBV29-1 TGCAGCGTTGAACCCCAACAGGGGAGGCAAGCTTTCTTT CSVEPQQGRQAFF
TRBJ1-4 few . TRBV12-3/TRBV12-4 TGTGCCAGCAGCCGGGACAATAATGAAAAACTGTTTTTT CASSRDNNEKLFF
TRBJ2-1 . . TRBV7-2 TGTGCCAGCAGCCCCAGGTCGCGTCTTACCTACAATGAGCAGTTCTTC CASSPRSRLTYNEQFF
TRBJ1-2 . . TRBV4-2 TGTGCCAGCAGCCAAGGCGAACAGGTCTATGGCTACACCTTC CASSQGEQVYGYTF
TRBJ2-3 . TRBD2 TRBV14 TGTGCCAGCAGCCAAGGGTCTACTAGCGGGAAGAGAGATACGCAGTATTTT CASSQGSTSGKRDTQYF
TRBJ2-3 many TRBD2 TRBV5-1 TGCGCCAGCAGCTTGGCCGCTAGCGGGACTAGCACAGATACGCAGTATTTT CASSLAASGTSTDTQYF
TRBJ2-7 few . TRBV7-2 TGTGCCAGCAGCTTAATCGCCGCCCTCACCTACGAGCAGTACTTC CASSLIAALTYEQYF
TRBJ1-1 . . TRBV20-1 TGCAGTGCTAGAGTACGAGGCCTACTGAGGGGCGCTGAAGCTTTCTTT CSARVRGLLRGAEAFF
TRBJ1-1 . . TRBV20-1 TGCAGTGCTACGGGACGGTATTCTACTGAAGCTTTCTTT CSATGRYSTEAFF
TRBJ2-7 few TRBD2 TRBV4-3 TGCGCCAGCAGCCCCCAAGCCCTAGCGGGGAAGACGTCCTACGAGCAGTACTTC CASSPQALAGKTSYEQYF
TRBJ2-1 . . TRBV27 TGTGCCAGCAGTTTGAAGTCCTACAATGAGCAGTTCTTC CASSLKSYNEQFF
TRBJ2-7 few . TRBV7-8 TGTGCCAGCAGCTTAATCGTCGGGAGCACTGGCTACGAGCAGTACTTC CASSLIVGSTGYEQYF
TRBJ1-3 . . TRBV5-1 TGCGCCAGCAGCGTCGACAGTAAAAACACCATATATTTT CASSVDSKNTIYF
TRBJ2-3 . . TRBV21-1 TGTGCCAGCAGCAAACAGGGTAGCACAGATACGCAGTATTTT CASSKQGSTDTQYF
TRBJ2-1 few . TRBV13 TGTGCCAGCAACCGGGGGTCCGGAGAGCAGTTCTTC CASNRGSGEQFF
TRBJ2-1 few . TRBV7-8 TGTGCCAGCAGCTTATTGGGTCGGCTGAATGAGCAGTTCTTC CASSLLGRLNEQFF
TRBJ2-5 few TRBD1 TRBV6-5 TGTGCCAGCAGCCGCTCGGGGACAGGTGGGGAGACCCAGTACTTC CASSRSGTGGETQYF
TRBJ2-5 . TRBD1 TRBV12-3/TRBV12-4 TGTGCCAGCAGATCTGGACAGGGAGGAGAGACCCAGTACTTC CASRSGQGGETQYF
TRBJ1-5 many TRBD1 TRBV7-2 TGTGCCAGCAGCTTAGGGCGGACAGGGGTTCAGCCCCAGCATTTT CASSLGRTGVQPQHF
TRBJ2-2 . . TRBV5-1 TGCGCCAGCAGAGACAGCCCTGACGGGGAGCTGTTTTTT CASRDSPDGELFF
TRBJ2-1 . TRBD2 TRBV11-2 TGTGCCAGCAGCTTAGCGGCGCGGGAGGCCCAATTTAGGACCTACAATGAGCAGTTCTTC CASSLAAREAQFRTYNEQFF
TRBJ2-5 few . TRBV5-1 TGCGCCAGCAGCTCGCAGGGGATCCAAGAGACCCAGTACTTC CASSSQGIQETQYF
TRBJ1-4 . . TRBV27 TGTGCCAGCAGATACCATCTTGGGGAAAAACTGTTTTTT CASRYHLGEKLFF
TRBJ2-1 . TRBD2 TRBV7-8 TGTGCCAGCAGCTGGCTAGCGGTTCTCTACAATGAGCAGTTCTTC CASSWLAVLYNEQFF
TRBJ1-2 many . TRBV28 TGTGCCAGCAGTTTAGGGGACTATGGCTACACCTTC CASSLGDYGYTF
TRBJ1-1 many . TRBV2 TGTGCCAGCAGGGACCGGGACTATGAAGCTTTCTTT CASRDRDYEAFF
TRBJ2-3 many . TRBV29-1 TGCAGCGTTGATTGGGCGGATACGCAGTATTTT CSVDWADTQYF
TRBJ2-2 . . TRBV5-1 TGCGCCAGCAAGGATCTAGCGAACACCGGGGAGCTGTTTTTT CASKDLANTGELFF
TRBJ1-1 few TRBD1 TRBV12-3/TRBV12-4 TGTGCCAGCAGTTTAGGGGGACAGGGCCCCAGCGGTGAAGCTTTCTTT CASSLGGQGPSGEAFF
TRBJ2-7 many TRBD2 TRBV10-3 TGTGCCTCGGGACTAGCGGCCTACGAGCAGTACTTC CASGLAAYEQYF
TRBJ1-4 . . TRBV6-5 TGTGCCAGCAGTTATCGGGGACAAAATGAAAAACTGTTTTTT CASSYRGQNEKLFF
TRBJ2-3 . TRBD2 TRBV10-3 TGTGCCATCAGTGTCAAGCGGGAGACCGCGGATACGCAGTATTTT CAISVKRETADTQYF
TRBJ2-3 many TRBD1 TRBV6-5 TGTGCCAGCAGTTACTTCGGACAGGGCACAGATACGCAGTATTTT CASSYFGQGTDTQYF
TRBJ1-6 few TRBD1 TRBV7-2 TGTGCCAGCAGCTTAGGCGGGACAGGGCCGGCAGCGTCACCCCTCCACTTT CASSLGGTGPAASPLHF
TRBJ2-7 . . TRBV7-9 TGTGCCAGCAGCTTGAACGCTTTCCAGGGGAACGAGCAGTACTTC CASSLNAFQGNEQYF
TRBJ2-2 few . TRBV9 TGTGCCAGCAGCCCCGGACTAAACACCGGGGAGCTGTTTTTT CASSPGLNTGELFF
TRBJ2-2 few . TRBV2 TGTGCCAGCAGGGAGGACCCCACCGGGGAGCTGTTTTTT CASREDPTGELFF